This TCR beta chain was recorded in a study of breast tumors, draining lymph nodes, adjacent tissues. Overall study findings and caveats: Compared with basal-like, luminal-like tumors shared significantly more repertoire with nontumor tissue. Tumor repertoires ranked between lymph nodes and nontumor tissue in diversity, with V and J gene preferences. Most tumor T cells seemingly derive from lymph node, then expand in tumor.

This CDR3 region has 16 residues. V was shortened by 4 bases and J by 5 bases, with 21 bases between the two germline ends. Per germline, CDR1 SGHKS and CDR2 YYEKEE (reference sequence). TCRdb analysed the multiplex PCR reads with MiXCR anew, one entry per CDR3 protein. The sample includes around 150,000 distinct CDR3 sequences, over 25% seen only once; the top ten take approximately 2.2%. There are many counts of this clonotype. The antigen remains unidentified. Axillary draining lymph nodes of breast cancer patients supplied the node samples. V gene TRBV5-5 combines with J gene TRBJ2-5; no clear D. The source is a female donor with breast cancer. Some clones in this sample may be carry-over from other donors' samples. Sequencing input: axillary lymph node tissue. For the CDR3, the DNA is TGTGCCAGCAGCCCTGTTGGCCCGACGAAGGAGGAGACCCAGTACTTC. Protein: CASSPVGPTKEETQYF. The full variable domain, completed using reference TRBV5-5 and TRBJ2-5, is DAGVTQSPTHLIKTRGQQVTLRCSPISGHKSVSWYQQVLGQGPQFIFQYYEKEERGRGNFPDRFSARQFPNYSSELNVNALLLGDSALYLCASSPVGPTKEETQYFGPGTRLLVL.